This TCR beta chain was recorded in a study of T cells in localized non-small cell lung cancer (dated by TCRdb to 2020 to 2022). Notes on the research overall: Comparing tumors with uninvolved tumor-adjacent lungs, the study looked at the T cell repertoires of 236 patients with early-stage NSCLC. The cohort comprised around 240 treatment-naïve NSCLC patients with resected, localized lung tumors. NSCLC patients had a mean age of roughly 64 years, and 129 were male and about a hundred female.

V was cut back by 2 bases and J by 9 bases, leaving a gap of 8 bases between them. Measured from the cysteine to the phenylalanine, the CDR3 is 11 residues long. Just the 33-base CDR3 DNA is kept, in frame starting at base 1. The germline V gene (reference sequence) sets CDR1 to GTSNPN and CDR2 to SVGIG. TCR beta CDR3 regions were sequenced from DNA using the immunoSEQ Assay. As for how the authors treated the data: T cell density was computed as TCR beta template counts normalized to usable DNA estimated by amplifying housekeeping genes. The preseqR package was used to estimate richness by extrapolating to 400,000 templates for PBMC samples and to 120,000 templates for tissue samples. Clonality was taken to be one minus Pielou's evenness. Tissue-enriched TCRs were identified through differential abundance testing performed on productive amino-acid clonotypes, with a minimum total count of 5 and an alpha of 0.1. The Jaccard Index and the Morisita Overlap Index were used to quantify repertoire overlap between compartments. GLIPH clustered TCR beta CDR3s with public tetramer-defined viral CDR3s; viral motifs required at least three viral sequences plus V-gene enrichment. The clones in this table, taken by TCRdb from immuneACCESS, are in-frame only. Not every clone is retained; where verified, under half of the shortfall comes from an unresolved V gene, and the cause of the rest is unknown. That table furnishes V, J and clone size, whereas the DNA furnished D and trimming. In this sample the table shows 40,000 to 65,000 clones, 75% to 90% of which occur a single time. The top ten hold 17% of the sample.

Comments on this clone: The antigen it binds to is not known. No much larger clonotype is one base removed from it; base qualities were not supplied. Other DNA sequences from this sample encode an identical CDR3 as well.

At diagnosis, peripheral blood, uninvolved tumor-adjacent lung and tumor were collected and were preserved as a mix of fresh-frozen and FFPE material. For TCR repertoire profiling, the blood samples were analyzed as peripheral blood mononuclear cells. Results the study describes overall, beyond this receptor: Since the design was exploratory, TCR variables were selected using unadjusted p-values with no false-discovery rate correction. Of the top 100 tumor clones, a median of approximately 60 were detected in paired uninvolved adjacent lung; under 30 were also among that lung's top 100. Because multi-region tumor sequencing was not done, intratumor heterogeneity could not be ruled out. Uninvolved tumor-adjacent lung showed the highest T cell clonality, higher than tumor, which suggests more focused antigenic responses in the adjacent lung. Higher T cell density in blood was associated with longer overall survival, whereas higher clonality in adjacent lung was associated with shorter survival.

This specimen consisted of peripheral blood mononuclear cells, obtained before any cancer treatment. The source is a man between 35 and 75 years old with stage III lung adenocarcinoma. The sequence is built from TRBV30 and TRBJ1-5, with the D gene uncertain. The CDR3 protein sequence reads: CAWSREGPQHF. The nucleotide sequence reads as follows: TGTGCCTGGAGTAGAGAGGGGCCCCAGCATTTT.